This entry lists 9 T cell receptor beta chains sequenced from one sample in a study of blood T cell repertoires in COVID-19. Produced via immunoSEQ multiplex PCR; TCRdb's table is partial and in-frame only. This sample yields 110,000 to 150,000 clones, of which 80% are seen a single time; 3.5% belongs to the top ten. The sequencing sample was made of peripheral blood. The receptors were gathered from a man aged 70 or older who had recovered from COVID-19.

CDR3 sequence reads: CASSEARGQQETQYF. For the CDR3, the DNA is TGTGCCAGCAGTGAAGCCCGGGGACAGCAAGAGACCCAGTACTTC. The chain is built from TRBV6-1 and TRBJ2-5, with 7 bases identical to TRBD1. CDR3 length: 15 amino acids. The ends lost 0 bases at V and 2 bases at J; junction bases unmatched: 3. Germline CDR1 MNHNS, CDR2 SASEGT.

The chain has TRBV19 and TRBJ2-7; TRBD1 agrees at 9 bases. In germline, CDR1 is LNHDA, CDR2 SQIVND (reference sequence). V shed 3 bases and J 2 bases; nucleotides not matched to a gene: 5. The CDR3 consists of 15 residues. CDR3 loop: CASSIRTGVTYEQYF. The CDR3 DNA reads as TGTGCCAGTAGTATCCGGACAGGGGTCACCTACGAGCAGTACTTC.

V is TRBV5-1 and J is TRBJ2-3; 7 bases agree with TRBD2. The CDR3 runs 14 residues. With 3 bases clipped from V and 5 bases from J, the junction kept 6 bases outside the gene matches. Germline V lookup: CDR1 SGHRS, CDR2 YFSETQ. The CDR3: CASSSRAGRDTQYF. In nucleotides, the CDR3 is TGCGCCAGCAGCTCCCGAGCGGGACGAGATACGCAGTATTTT.

The V and J genes are TRBV5-6 and TRBJ2-5; D is possibly TRBD1 (6 bases). CDR3 size: 14 residues. Trimming left V 3 bases short and J 2 bases short, with 11 bases between. In germline, CDR1 is SGHDT, CDR2 YYEEEE. CDR3 sequence reads: CASSWDTKQETQYF. CDR3 in DNA: TGTGCCAGCAGCTGGGACACGAAACAAGAGACCCAGTACTTC.

The rearrangement links TRBV27 to TRBJ2-1; D remains ambiguous. Trimming cost V 4 bases and J 9 bases, with 10 bases left between them. CDR1 and CDR2 (germline): MNHEY, SMNVEV (reference sequence). There are 12 residues in the CDR3. The DNA for the CDR3 is TGTGCCAGCAGTTCGTCGAGCGCTGAGCAGTTCTTC. Translation: CASSSSSAEQFF.

There are a few counts of this clone. The chain combines TRBV5-6 with TRBJ1-5; D is unclear. Trimming took off 0 bases at V and 0 bases at J, with 7 bases between the two ends. The CDR3 runs 15 residues. Germline V gene lookup returns CDR1 SGHDT and CDR2 YYEEEE. In nucleotides, the CDR3 is TGTGCCAGCAGCTTGGGACAACATAGCAATCAGCCCCAGCATTTT. This codes for CASSLGQHSNQPQHF.

V usage is TRBV7-2 and J usage is TRBJ2-1; 10 bases match TRBD2. The CDR3 is 14 residues long. J was trimmed by 9 bases and V by 5 bases; bases with no gene match: 7. Germline V gene data show CDR1 as SGHTA and CDR2 as FQGNSA. CDR3: CASSLGLAFGEQFF. DNA for the CDR3: TGTGCCAGCAGCCTGGGACTAGCGTTTGGTGAGCAGTTCTTC.

This clone came up once. This chain links TRBV11-2 with TRBJ1-1; D gene unclear. The V gene's germline CDR1 is SGHAT and CDR2 FQNNGV. This CDR3 region has 13 residues. Trimming stripped 0 bases from V and 1 base from J, with 3 bases between. The chain's CDR3 is CASSLDGNTEAFF. Written as DNA, the CDR3 is TGTGCCAGCAGCTTAGACGGGAACACTGAAGCTTTCTTT.

The chain combines TRBV6-2 or TRBV6-3 with TRBJ2-7; 11 positions agree with TRBD2. The CDR3 runs to 14 residues. With 4 bases clipped from V and 2 bases from J, the junction kept 1 base outside the gene matches. Per the germline V gene, CDR1 is MNHEY and CDR2 is SVGEGT. The DNA of the CDR3 is TGTGCCAGCAGTTGGACTAGCGGGCCCTACGAGCAGTACTTC. As protein: CASSWTSGPYEQYF.